This T cell receptor beta chain was recorded in a study of response to subunit inactivated influenza vaccine. This clonotype was seen repeatedly, ten times or more. One entry per CDR3 protein, called by TCRdb with MiXCR from the RT-PCR reads. Seen here are more than 500,000 distinct CDR3 sequences, about 11% observed once, and the top ten hold about 11%. The germline V gene has CDR1 SQVTM and CDR2 ANQGSEA. This CDR3 comprises 14 residues. V lost 6 bases, J lost 0 bases, and 5 bases stayed unmatched. The sample was also linked to a second study, of T cells expressing NK-cell markers. That work adds: Beta-chain TCR cDNA was generated via 5'RACE template switching with UMIs. Investigators obtained TCR beta repertoires from sorted CD3+CD56+NKG2C+, CD3+CD56+NKG2C- and CD3+CD56-NKG2C+ T cells. Of eight sequenced donors, seven were HCMV-seropositive and one HCMV-seronegative. Of the CD8+ T cell pool in about six donors, roughly 1.0-8% was accounted for by dominant NKG2C+ clonotypes. No clear determination of HCMV specificity was made for expanded NKG2C+ T cell clones.

The specimen comprised PBMCs from blood, sampled on the day of vaccination. This receptor was taken from a middle-aged man who received an inactivated influenza vaccine. This chain joins TRBV29-1 and TRBJ2-3, with 8 bases aligning to TRBD1. The CDR3 DNA is TGCAGCGTAGCGACAGGGGCTAGCACAGATACGCAGTATTTT. Encoded protein: CSVATGASTDTQYF.